This T cell receptor beta chain was found in a study of shared clonotypes between healthy human individuals. The study, taken as a whole, reports: Between a handful of donors, naive CD4 clonotypes were shared at a level of roughly 5.5%. Investigators collected only blood, and repertoires in tissues likely differ.

There are 13 residues in the CDR3. Trimming cost V 1 base and J 5 bases, with 8 bases left between them. Germline values: CDR1 MDHEN, CDR2 SYDVKM. Comment on this clone: Its antigen is as yet unknown.

Using about 220 ng DNA, about 30,000 T cell genomes, the sorted-subset replicate PCRs were run. Method: immunoSEQ multiplex PCR; TCRdb's copy keeps in-frame clones and lacks some. The sample lists roughly 530,000 clones, 90% to 97% seen once, with approximately 0.062% in the top ten. The sequence derives from a woman in her twenties or thirties in good health. Sequencing was carried out using naive CD4+ T cells sorted from blood. As for subset: CD45RA+ positively selected. The V call is TRBV28, the J call TRBJ1-1; D remains ambiguous. The CDR3 bases are TGTGCCAGCAGTTTATTTCGGGTTACTGAAGCTTTCTTT. Its translation: CASSLFRVTEAFF.